This T cell receptor (beta chain) was captured in a study of blood T cell repertoires in COVID-19. TCRdb's table, derived via immunoSEQ multiplex PCR, lists solely in-frame clones and lacks some. This table holds fewer than 400,000 clones, approximately 87% found once. Germline CDR1 reads SGHNT; CDR2 reads YYREEE (reference sequence). The CDR3 consists of 16 residues. V shed 4 bases, J shed 0 bases, and the junction held 7 bases outside the gene matches. Participants were aged roughly 18 to 89 years, lived in roughly 23 US areas, and enrolled virtually. The study counted Cohort 3 donors as recovered given two negative PCRs, clearance, or symptom resolution.

The source of this sequence is a woman between 45 and 65 years old who had recovered from COVID-19. This chain joins TRBV5-4 and TRBJ1-3, with 7 bases that match TRBD1. Material: PBMCs or T cells enriched from blood (not recorded which). CDR3 sequence reads: CASSQVGTASGNTIYF. The CDR3 bases are TGTGCCAGCAGCCAGGTGGGGACAGCCTCTGGAAACACCATATATTTT. The complete variable domain, with remaining parts taken from reference TRBV5-4 and TRBJ1-3, reads ETGVTQSPTHLIKTRGQQVTLRCSSQSGHNTVSWYQQALGQGPQFIFQYYREEENGRGNFPPRFSGLQFPNYSSELNVNALELDDSALYLCASSQVGTASGNTIYFGEGSWLTVV.